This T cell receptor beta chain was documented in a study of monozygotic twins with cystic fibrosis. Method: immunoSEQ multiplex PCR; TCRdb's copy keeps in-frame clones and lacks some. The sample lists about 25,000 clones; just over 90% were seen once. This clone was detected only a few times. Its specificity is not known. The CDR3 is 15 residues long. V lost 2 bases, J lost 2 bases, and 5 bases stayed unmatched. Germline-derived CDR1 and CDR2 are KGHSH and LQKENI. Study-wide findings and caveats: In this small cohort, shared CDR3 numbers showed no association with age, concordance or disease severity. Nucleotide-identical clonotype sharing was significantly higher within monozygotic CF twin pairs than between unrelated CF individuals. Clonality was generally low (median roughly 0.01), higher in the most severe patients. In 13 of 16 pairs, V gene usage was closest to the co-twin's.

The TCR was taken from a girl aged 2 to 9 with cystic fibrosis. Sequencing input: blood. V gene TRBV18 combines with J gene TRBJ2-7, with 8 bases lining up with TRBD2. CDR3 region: CASSPRGLVTYEQYF. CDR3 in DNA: TGTGCCAGCTCACCAAGGGGACTAGTCACCTACGAGCAGTACTTC.